These 10 T cell receptor beta chains originate from one sample sequenced in a study of radiotherapy plus CTLA-4 blockade in lung cancer. Assay: immunoSEQ multiplex PCR; the TCRdb copy retains only in-frame clones and omits some. Counted here are approximately 89,000 clones, around 86% occurring once; the ten biggest clones make up just over 14%. The sample here was peripheral blood, taken from a patient treated with radiotherapy plus ipilimumab. These receptors were collected from a human donor with non-small cell lung cancer that progressed on radiotherapy plus ipilimumab.

This clone came up once. This sequence joins TRBV2 and TRBJ2-5; a weak D match, TRBD2 (5 bases). This CDR3 spans 13 amino acids. Trimming cost V 2 bases and J 11 bases, with 15 bases left between them. Germline CDR1 is SNHLY and CDR2 is FYNNEI. This CDR3 is CASSEWVRDGQYF. As DNA, the CDR3 is TGTGCCAGCAGTGAATGGGTGAGGGATGGACAGTACTTC. The whole variable domain, remainder taken from reference TRBV2 and TRBJ2-5, is EPEVTQTPSHQVTQMGQEVILRCVPISNHLYFYWYRQILGQKVEFLVSFYNNEISEKSEIFDDQFSVERPDGSNFTLKIRSTKLEDSAMYFCASSEWVRDGQYFGPGTRLLVL.

V is TRBV27 and J is TRBJ1-5; unclear D gene. Trimming cost V 5 bases and J 3 bases, with 14 bases left between them. The CDR3 loop spans 15 amino acids. Germline V lookup: CDR1 MNHEY, CDR2 SMNVEV (reference sequence). As DNA, the CDR3 is TGTGCCAGCAGTCCCCCCGGACCCTCCAATCAGCCCCAGCATTTT. Translation: CASSPPGPSNQPQHF.

The chain carries TRBV5-6 and TRBJ2-3; a weak D match, TRBD1 (5 bases). Germline lookup yields CDR1 SGHDT and CDR2 YYEEEE. This CDR3 is 13 amino acids long. The V and J ends lost 1 base and 6 bases respectively, with 9 bases between them. CDR3 sequence reads: CASSLRGTDTQYF. CDR3 in DNA: TGTGCCAGCAGCTTGAGGGGAACGGATACGCAGTATTTT.

As to this clone: At one end the junction does not follow the germline gene, possibly because of a read error. The chain combines TRBV15 with TRBJ2-5, with unresolved D. The CDR3 loop spans 14 amino acids. Germline assignment: CDR1 LNHNV and CDR2 YYDKDF (reference sequence). The CDR3 nucleotides read TGTGCCACCAGCATCCCCTCCGAGTCCCACGCCACGGACTTC. Its protein product is CATSIPSESHATDF.

About this clone: At one boundary the junction diverges from the germline segment, which might be a read error. The chain links TRBV7-7 to TRBJ2-7; tentative D call: TRBD1 (6 bases). Germline lookup yields CDR1 SSHAT and CDR2 FNYEAQ (reference sequence). CDR3 length equals 11 residues. The CDR3 spells CASRGPYKQYF. CDR3 DNA sequence: TGTGCTAGCAGGGGACCCTACAAGCAGTACTTC.

V is TRBV7-3 and J is TRBJ2-1; TRBD2 matches 8 bases. V was pared by 3 bases and J by 9 bases, with 1 base of the junction left unmatched. This CDR3 has 12 amino acids. CDR1 is SGHTA and CDR2 is FQGTGA in the germline V gene. CDR3 nucleotide sequence: TGTGCCAGCAGCTTCCTAGCGGGTGAGCAGTTCTTC. Protein sequence: CASSFLAGEQFF.

This clone was picked up a small number of times. The chain couples TRBV28 to TRBJ2-7, with 15 bases lining up with TRBD2. CDR3 size: 15 residues. J lost 3 bases, V lost 5 bases, and 2 bases had no gene match. The germline V gene has CDR1 MDHEN and CDR2 SYDVKM. Written as DNA, the CDR3 is TGTGCCAGCAGTCCGGGACTAGCGGGGGGCTACGAGCAGTACTTC. Amino acid sequence: CASSPGLAGGYEQYF.

The CDR3 sequence: CASSASGGAGETQYF. CDR3 DNA sequence: TGTGCCAGCAGCGCTAGCGGGGGGGCCGGAGAGACCCAGTACTTC. This chain links TRBV7-2 with TRBJ2-5; 12 bases match TRBD2. Per germline, CDR1 SGHTA and CDR2 FQGNSA. This CDR3 comprises 15 residues. The ends lost 5 bases at V and 4 bases at J; junction bases unmatched: 5.

V is TRBV5-1 and J is TRBJ1-5; the D gene is possibly TRBD1 (5 bases). With 5 bases removed from V and 5 bases from J, the gap between germline ends came to 14 bases. This CDR3 spans 14 amino acids. Germline assignment: CDR1 SGHRS and CDR2 YFSETQ. The CDR3 protein is CASSRTGLDQPQHF. The CDR3 DNA reads as TGCGCCAGCAGTCGAACAGGTTTAGATCAGCCCCAGCATTTT.

The V gene is TRBV27, the J gene TRBJ2-3; 7 bases line up with TRBD2. V lost 7 bases, J lost 4 bases, and 14 bases stayed unmatched. Germline V gene data show CDR1 as MNHEY and CDR2 as SMNVEV (reference sequence). The CDR3 is 16 residues long. The CDR3 nucleotides read TGTGCCAGCAACCCTACCGGCTGGGGGGGGGCAGATACGCAGTATTTT. Its translation is CASNPTGWGGADTQYF.